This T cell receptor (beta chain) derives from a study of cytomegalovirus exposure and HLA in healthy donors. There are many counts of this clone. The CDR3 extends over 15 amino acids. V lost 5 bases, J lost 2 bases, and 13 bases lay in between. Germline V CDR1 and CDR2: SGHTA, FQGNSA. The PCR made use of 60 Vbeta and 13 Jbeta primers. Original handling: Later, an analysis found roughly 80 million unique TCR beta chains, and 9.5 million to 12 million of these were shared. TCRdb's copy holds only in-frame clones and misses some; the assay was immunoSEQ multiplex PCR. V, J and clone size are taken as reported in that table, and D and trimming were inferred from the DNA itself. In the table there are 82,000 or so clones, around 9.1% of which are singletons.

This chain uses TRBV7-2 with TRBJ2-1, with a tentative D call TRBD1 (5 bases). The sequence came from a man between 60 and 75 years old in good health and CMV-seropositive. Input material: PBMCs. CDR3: CASSLDQGAYNEQFF. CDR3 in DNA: TGTGCCAGCAGCCTTGACCAAGGGGCCTACAATGAGCAGTTCTTC.